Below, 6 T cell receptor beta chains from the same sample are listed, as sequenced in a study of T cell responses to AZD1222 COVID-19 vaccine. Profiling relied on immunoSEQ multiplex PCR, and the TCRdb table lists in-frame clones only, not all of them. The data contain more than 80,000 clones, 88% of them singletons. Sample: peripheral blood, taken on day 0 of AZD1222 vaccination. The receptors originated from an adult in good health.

This CDR3 is CASSPIAGANNEQFF. CDR3 bases: TGTGCCAGCTCACCAATAGCGGGAGCGAACAATGAGCAGTTCTTC. This chain joins TRBV18 and TRBJ2-1; TRBD2 aligns across 9 bases. Germline V gives CDR1 KGHSH, CDR2 LQKENI. This CDR3 has 15 amino acids. V was clipped by 2 bases and J by 5 bases; unmatched bases: 4.

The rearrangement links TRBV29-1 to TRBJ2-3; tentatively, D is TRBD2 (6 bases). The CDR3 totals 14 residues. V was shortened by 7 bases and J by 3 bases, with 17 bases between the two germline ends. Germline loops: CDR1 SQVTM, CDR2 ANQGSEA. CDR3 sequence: CSAMRGESTDTQYF. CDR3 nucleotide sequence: TGCAGCGCCATGCGCGGGGAATCGACAGATACGCAGTATTTT.

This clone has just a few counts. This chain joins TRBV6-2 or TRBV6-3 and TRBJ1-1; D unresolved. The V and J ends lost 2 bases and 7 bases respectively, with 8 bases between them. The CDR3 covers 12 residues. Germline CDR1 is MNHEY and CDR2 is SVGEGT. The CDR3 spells CASSYRRDEAFF. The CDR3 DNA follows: TGTGCCAGCAGTTACCGCCGAGATGAAGCTTTCTTT.

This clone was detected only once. The CDR3 sequence: CASSDHIGELFF. The CDR3 region has the DNA TGTGCCAGCAGTGACCATATCGGGGAGCTGTTTTTT. The rearrangement links TRBV6-4 to TRBJ2-2; no reliable D call. Germline loops: CDR1 MRHNA, CDR2 SNTAGT. Trimming stripped 2 bases from V and 7 bases from J, with 5 bases between. There are 12 residues in the CDR3.

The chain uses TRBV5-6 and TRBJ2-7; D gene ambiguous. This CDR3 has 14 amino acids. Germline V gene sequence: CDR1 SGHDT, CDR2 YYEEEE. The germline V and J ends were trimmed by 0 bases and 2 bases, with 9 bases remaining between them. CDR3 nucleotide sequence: TGTGCCAGCAGCTTGGGATACCCAACCTACGAGCAGTACTTC. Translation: CASSLGYPTYEQYF.

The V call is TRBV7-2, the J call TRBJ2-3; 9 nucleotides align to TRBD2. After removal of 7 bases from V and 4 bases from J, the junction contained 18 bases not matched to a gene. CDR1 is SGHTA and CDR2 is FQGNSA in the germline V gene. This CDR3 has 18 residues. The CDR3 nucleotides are TGTGCCAGCAAGGTGGTTAGCGGGAGCCAACTGAGAGCAGATACGCAGTATTTT. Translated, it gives CASKVVSGSQLRADTQYF.